Below, 27 T cell receptor beta chains from the same sample are listed, as sequenced in a study of neurological immune-mediated disorders. TCRdb analysed the 5' RACE reads with MiXCR anew, one entry per CDR3 protein. The data show about 79,000 distinct CDR3 sequences, over 12% seen once. The material sequenced was PBMCs. All receptors derive from a woman in her forties or fifties in good health.

The gene calls are TRBV28 and TRBJ2-7; tentatively, D is TRBD1 (7 bases). The CDR3 contains 18 residues. The germline V gene has CDR1 MDHEN and CDR2 SYDVKM. Deletions cut 4 bases from V and 6 bases from J, with 28 bases between. The DNA for the CDR3 is TGTGCCAGCAGTTCCCCCGGCGGAGGGGGCTCTGCACCCTTCGAGCAGTACTTC. It specifies CASSSPGGGGSAPFEQYF.

There are many counts of this clonotype. The CDR3 DNA is TGCGCCAGCAGCCGGACTAGCGGATACACCGGGGAGCTGTTTTTT. It is translated as CASSRTSGYTGELFF. The rearrangement joins TRBV5-1 to TRBJ2-2; TRBD2 aligns across 10 bases. J lost 3 bases, V lost 4 bases, and 3 bases had no gene match. This CDR3 is built from 15 residues. Germline V lookup: CDR1 SGHRS, CDR2 YFSETQ.

The chain recombines TRBV5-1 with TRBJ1-1; D unresolved. Trimming left V 1 base short and J 0 bases short, with 7 bases between. This CDR3 region has 14 residues. The V gene's germline CDR1 is SGHRS and CDR2 YFSETQ. DNA of the CDR3: TGCGCCAGCAGCTTGTACACCTTGAACACTGAAGCTTTCTTT. This encodes CASSLYTLNTEAFF.

This clonotype was counted many times. The rearrangement uses TRBV9 and TRBJ2-1, with a possible D match to TRBD2 (5 bases). The V gene's germline CDR1 is SGDLS and CDR2 YYNGEE. CDR3 length: 15 amino acids. V lost 2 bases, J lost 3 bases, and 12 bases lay in between. The CDR3 DNA reads TGTGCCAGCAGCGTCTCCAGCGGACTCTACAATGAGCAGTTCTTC. It translates to CASSVSSGLYNEQFF.

This clonotype was observed at least ten times. J is TRBJ1-1 and V is TRBV10-3, with 12 bases identical to TRBD1. Germline CDR1 and CDR2: ENHRY and SYGVKD. CDR3 length: 17 amino acids. The trim removed 7 bases at V and 5 bases at J, leaving 14 bases unmatched. The CDR3 nucleotides read TGTGCCATCACCGACAGTCTGGGACAGGGGGCCAGGACTGAAGCTTTCTTT. It translates to CAITDSLGQGARTEAFF.

This chain links TRBV10-3 with TRBJ1-1; a possible D gene is TRBD1 (5 bases). Per germline, CDR1 ENHRY and CDR2 SYGVKD. The CDR3 extends over 13 amino acids. Trimming stripped 7 bases from V and 3 bases from J, with 12 bases between. In DNA form, the CDR3 reads TGTGCCATCACTCGGCAGGGAGACACTGAAGCTTTCTTT. This codes for CAITRQGDTEAFF.

There are many counts of this clonotype. The J gene is TRBJ1-1, the V gene TRBV6-5; no reliable D call. This CDR3 has 14 residues. Germline V gene sequence: CDR1 MNHEY, CDR2 SVGAGI. V was clipped by 7 bases and J by 0 bases, with 12 bases between them. The DNA of the CDR3 is TGTGCCAGCAATCTCCGAGGACTGAACACTGAAGCTTTCTTT. Amino acids: CASNLRGLNTEAFF.

This clonotype came up many times. The chain joins TRBV5-1 to TRBJ2-5; D not resolved. The CDR3 has 13 amino acids. Between the trimmed V and J ends, which lost 6 bases and 5 bases, there was a span of 14 bases. The germline V gene has CDR1 SGHRS and CDR2 YFSETQ. The CDR3 region is CASTLLTGETQYF. Here the CDR3 DNA reads TGCGCCAGCACTTTACTCACCGGGGAGACCCAGTACTTC.

At least ten counts were recorded for this clonotype. V gene TRBV9 combines with J gene TRBJ1-2; the match to TRBD1 covers 10 bases. The CDR3 sequence is 19 residues long. The germline V gene has CDR1 SGDLS and CDR2 YYNGEE. The J segment lost 6 bases and the V segment lost 0 bases, leaving 17 bases of the junction unmatched. The CDR3 loop is CASSVAALPVGQGTDGYTF. The CDR3 bases are TGTGCCAGCAGCGTAGCAGCGCTGCCCGTGGGACAGGGGACGGATGGCTACACCTTC.

The chain combines TRBV5-1 with TRBJ2-3; D may be TRBD1 (6 bases). Deletions cut 2 bases from V and 10 bases from J, with 14 bases between. CDR3 length: 13 amino acids. Germline values: CDR1 SGHRS, CDR2 YFSETQ. In DNA, the CDR3 is TGCGCCAGCAGCTTCCGGGACACAAATTCGCAGTATTTT. Its protein product is CASSFRDTNSQYF. Full variable domain (missing parts from reference TRBV5-1 and TRBJ2-3): KAGVTQTPRYLIKTRGQQVTLSCSPISGHRSVSWYQQTPGQGLQFLFEYFSETQRNKGNFPGRFSGRQFSNSRSEMNVSTLELGDSALYLCASSFRDTNSQYFGPGTRLTVL.

This clonotype was counted ten times or more. The chain joins TRBV7-2 to TRBJ2-6; tentatively, D is TRBD1 or TRBD2 (5 bases each). CDR1 is SGHTA, CDR2 FQGNSA, per germline. The germline V and J ends were trimmed by 11 bases and 4 bases, with 9 bases remaining between them. The CDR3 consists of 12 residues. The CDR3 region is CAARDGANVLTF. CDR3 coding DNA: TGTGCCGCCAGGGACGGGGCCAACGTCCTGACTTTC.

This clonotype came up many times. The chain couples TRBV5-1 to TRBJ1-4; unclear D gene. There are 16 residues in the CDR3. The V end was cut by 6 bases, the J end by 0 bases, with 15 bases between. Germline V gives CDR1 SGHRS, CDR2 YFSETQ. Here the CDR3 reads CASTLQGPATNEKLFF. CDR3 bases: TGCGCCAGCACCCTTCAAGGACCTGCAACTAATGAAAAACTGTTTTTT.

As for this clonotype: At one of its ends the junction is not consistent with the germline gene, which may arise from a read error. The rearrangement joins TRBV20-1 to TRBJ2-1, with D possibly TRBD1 on 5 matching bases. The length of the CDR3 is 19 residues. In germline, CDR1 is DFQATT, CDR2 SNEGSKA (reference sequence). The CDR3 DNA reads as TGCAGTGCTACTGAACCGGTACAGGAGAAAATTAGCTCCTACAGTGAGCAGTTCTTC. Amino acid sequence: CSATEPVQEKISSYSEQFF.

To note about this clonotype: Just one base apart from a much larger clone, this may be a read error. CDR3 amino acids: CASIHIGRNNEQFF. CDR3 in DNA: TGTGCCAGCATCCACATTGGACGGAACAATGAGCAGTTCTTC. The chain joins TRBV14 to TRBJ2-1; D unresolved. Germline V lookup: CDR1 SGHDN, CDR2 FVKESK. This CDR3 contains 14 residues. Trimming pared 7 bases from V and 5 bases from J, leaving 15 bases between.

Regarding this clonotype: A clone one base away is much larger, so this may be a read error. The chain recombines TRBV27 with TRBJ2-2; D remains unclear. The CDR3 runs 14 residues. The ends were cut back, 1 base at V and 6 bases at J, with 9 bases in the middle. Germline values: CDR1 MNHEY, CDR2 SMNVEV (reference sequence). The CDR3 nucleotides are TGTGCCAGCAGTTTATATAGGTTGGCCGGGGAGCTGTTTTTT. Translating it yields CASSLYRLAGELFF.

The chain carries TRBV10-3 and TRBJ2-1; D tentatively fits TRBD1 or TRBD2 (5 bases each). The CDR3 is 16 amino acids. The V end was cut by 0 bases, the J end by 5 bases, with 14 bases between. Germline lookup yields CDR1 ENHRY and CDR2 SYGVKD. The CDR3 region is CAISESRDRDDNEQFF. The CDR3 nucleotides read TGTGCCATCAGTGAGTCTCGCGATAGGGACGACAATGAGCAGTTCTTC.

This clonotype was found many times. The chain links TRBV24-1 to TRBJ2-5, with 7 bases lining up with TRBD1. The CDR3 covers 14 residues. V was pared by 4 bases and J by 3 bases, with 4 bases of the junction left unmatched. Germline CDR1 KGHDR, CDR2 SFDVKD. CDR3 protein: CATSDPDREETQYF. As DNA, the CDR3 is TGTGCCACCAGTGACCCTGACAGGGAAGAGACCCAGTACTTC.

This clonotype has ten or more counts. The chain uses TRBV7-9 and TRBJ2-7, with TRBD2 matching over 8 bases. CDR1 SEHNR and CDR2 FQNEAQ come from the germline V gene (reference sequence). Trimming cost V 3 bases and J 0 bases; bases outside gene matches: 4. The CDR3 covers 15 residues. In nucleotides, the CDR3 is TGTGCCAGCAGCTTCCTCGGGACTAGCTCCTACGAGCAGTACTTC. This sequence encodes CASSFLGTSSYEQYF.

Ten or more counts support this clonotype. The chain joins TRBV4-1 to TRBJ2-2; D may be TRBD2 (6 bases). Germline V gene data show CDR1 as MGHRA and CDR2 as YSYEKL. The germline V and J ends were trimmed by 1 base and 3 bases, with 12 bases remaining between them. This CDR3 has 16 amino acids. As DNA, the CDR3 is TGCGCCAGCAGCCAAGTTTGGGGACTCGACACCGGGGAGCTGTTTTTT. Protein: CASSQVWGLDTGELFF.

Worth noting for this clonotype: Mismatch with germline at one junction end may stem from a read error. The rearrangement joins TRBV5-1 to TRBJ2-1; TRBD2 might be the D (5 bases). The CDR3 is 12 amino acids. Per the germline V gene, CDR1 is SGHRS and CDR2 is YFSETQ. DNA of the CDR3: TGCGCCAGCAGCGACTACTACGATGAGCAGTTCTTC. Amino acid sequence: CASSDYYDEQFF.

The V call is TRBV11-2, the J call TRBJ2-5; no definite D call. The V end lost 6 bases, the J end lost 5 bases, and 13 bases lay between the germline ends. Germline-derived CDR1 and CDR2 are SGHAT and FQNNGV. CDR3 length: 13 residues. CDR3: CASRKDRWETQYF. The CDR3 DNA reads TGTGCCAGCAGAAAGGACCGCTGGGAGACCCAGTACTTC.

Many counts were recorded for this clonotype. This sequence joins TRBV3-1 and TRBJ2-3, with 9 bases lining up with TRBD1. This CDR3 has 18 residues. After removal of 0 bases from V and 4 bases from J, the junction contained 11 bases not matched to a gene. From germline, CDR1 is LGHDT and CDR2 YNNKEL (reference sequence). The DNA for the CDR3 is TGTGCCAGCAGCCAAGACCAGACGGGACAGGGTTTCTCAGATACGCAGTATTTT. It translates to CASSQDQTGQGFSDTQYF.

In this sample, this clonotype turned up once. Since a much larger clone is just one base distant, this may be a read error. This chain joins TRBV18 and TRBJ2-1; possibly TRBD2 for D (6 bases). Germline V gene sequence: CDR1 KGHSH, CDR2 LQKENI. The CDR3 contains 17 residues. Between the trimmed V and J ends, which lost 1 base and 6 bases, there was a span of 19 bases. Written as DNA, the CDR3 is TGTGCCAGCTCACCACAAGGGTGGAGGGGAAGGCTCAATGAGCAGTTCTTC. Encoded protein: CASSPQGWRGRLNEQFF.

The chain has TRBV24-1 and TRBJ2-6; 9 bases align to TRBD1. Germline V gives CDR1 KGHDR, CDR2 SFDVKD. CDR3 length equals 19 residues. The V and J ends lost 3 bases and 1 base, in that order; junction bases with no gene match: 9. CDR3 region: CATSDPEQGAYSGANVLTF. The CDR3 coding sequence is TGTGCCACCAGTGATCCCGAACAGGGGGCTTATTCTGGGGCCAACGTCCTGACTTTC.

There are many counts of this clonotype. This chain uses TRBV5-5 with TRBJ2-7, with D possibly being TRBD1 or TRBD2 (5 bases each). The length of the CDR3 is 15 residues. The V end lost 4 bases, the J end lost 3 bases, and 17 bases lay between the germline ends. Germline CDR1 reads SGHKS; CDR2 reads YYEKEE (reference sequence). CDR3 amino acids: CASSATGTALYEQYF. The CDR3, as DNA: TGTGCCAGCAGCGCGACCGGGACGGCGCTCTACGAGCAGTACTTC.

Here the CDR3 DNA reads TGTGCCAGCAGCCAAGGGGACAGGGGGAATTTCCTCCCCTACGAGCAGTACTTC. It translates to CASSQGDRGNFLPYEQYF. This chain links TRBV3-1 with TRBJ2-7; 11 bases agree with TRBD1. The CDR3 has 18 residues. The trim removed 1 base at V and 2 bases at J, leaving 10 bases unmatched. In germline, CDR1 is LGHDT, CDR2 YNNKEL (reference sequence).

This clonotype has a count of ten or more. The genes are TRBV20-1 and TRBJ2-5, with TRBD1 as a possible D gene (6 bases). Deletions cut 2 bases from V and 8 bases from J, with 12 bases between. Looked up from germline, CDR1 is DFQATT and CDR2 is SNEGSKA (reference sequence). The CDR3 has 12 residues. The CDR3 nucleotides are TGCAGTGCTAGACCACCAGGGACAACCCAGTACTTC. Residues: CSARPPGTTQYF.